A single sample is the source of the 14 T cell receptor beta chains below, sequenced in a study of blood T cells in healthy people across ages. A second PCR, run for about 6 to 11 cycles, used a sample-barcoded 5' primer plus a J-beta primer mix. One entry per CDR3 protein results from TCRdb running MiXCR on the 5' RACE reads. The sample lists 700,000 to 800,000 distinct CDR3 sequences, 35% to 45% occurring once. The source material was blood. These TCRs come from a woman aged 55 to 70 in good health.

Note on this clonotype: A much larger clone lies a single base off, so this may be a read error. This chain's CDR3 is CSVALTYNEQFF. The CDR3 DNA follows: TGCAGCGTTGCTCTAACCTACAATGAGCAGTTCTTC. V and J are TRBV29-1 and TRBJ2-1; D is ambiguous. Looked up from germline, CDR1 is SQVTM and CDR2 is ANQGSEA. V lost 4 bases and J lost 2, with 6 bases in between. This CDR3 comprises 12 residues.

The rearrangement uses TRBV20-1 and TRBJ2-7; perhaps TRBD1 as D (5 bases). Germline CDR1 and CDR2: DFQATT and SNEGSKA (reference sequence). Trimming cost V 4 bases and J 2 bases, with 6 bases left between them. The CDR3 sequence is 11 residues long. CDR3 in DNA: TGCAGTGCTAAGACAGCCTACGAGCAGTACTTC. It translates to CSAKTAYEQYF.

This clonotype has ten or more counts. V is TRBV28 and J is TRBJ2-5; 9 bases are shared with TRBD2. Trimming took 6 bases from V and 5 from J; bases not matched to a gene: 7. The CDR3 totals 14 residues. Germline lookup yields CDR1 MDHEN and CDR2 SYDVKM. CDR3: CASRPGLAQETQYF. CDR3 coding DNA: TGTGCCAGCAGGCCGGGACTAGCCCAGGAGACCCAGTACTTC.

The rearrangement links TRBV5-1 to TRBJ2-7; TRBD1 matches at 7 bases. The CDR3 runs to 15 residues. From germline, CDR1 is SGHRS and CDR2 YFSETQ. The V and J ends lost 4 bases and 2 bases, in that order; junction bases with no gene match: 9. The CDR3 region is CASSPGTDSTYEQYF. CDR3 bases: TGCGCCAGCAGCCCGGGGACAGACAGCACCTACGAGCAGTACTTC.

J is TRBJ2-7 and V is TRBV9; 8 bases are a match to TRBD1. J was trimmed by 5 bases and V by 3 bases; bases with no gene match: 7. CDR1 and CDR2 (germline): SGDLS, YYNGEE. This CDR3 contains 14 residues. The CDR3 sequence: CASSEDRTGNEQYF. DNA for the CDR3: TGTGCCAGCAGCGAAGATAGGACAGGGAACGAGCAGTACTTC.

This clonotype occurred a few times. This rearrangement joins TRBV6-5 to TRBJ2-3, with a tentative D call TRBD1 (7 bases). CDR1 MNHEY and CDR2 SVGAGI come from the germline V gene. The CDR3 extends over 14 amino acids. The V gene lost 3 bases and the J gene lost 4 bases, with 11 bases spanning the gap. The CDR3 loop reads CASSYDRDSDTQYF. CDR3 coding DNA: TGTGCCAGCAGTTATGACAGGGACTCAGATACGCAGTATTTT.

The chain uses TRBV6-2 or TRBV6-3 and TRBJ2-7, with D hard to call. Germline V gene sequence: CDR1 MNHEY, CDR2 SVGEGT. The CDR3 has 14 amino acids. The germline V and J ends were trimmed by 5 bases and 5 bases, with 16 bases remaining between them. This chain's CDR3 is CASSPLSSWDEQYF. CDR3 coding DNA: TGTGCCAGCAGTCCCTTATCTTCCTGGGACGAGCAGTACTTC.

In this sample, this clonotype turned up many times. The gene calls are TRBV29-1 and TRBJ2-4; 10 nucleotides align to TRBD1. Germline V gene data show CDR1 as SQVTM and CDR2 as ANQGSEA. This CDR3 spans 13 amino acids. J lost 7 bases, V lost 2 bases, and 2 bases had no gene match. The CDR3 DNA sequence: TGCAGCGTTGAAACGGGACAGGGGAACATTCAGTACTTC. Translated: CSVETGQGNIQYF.

The chain has TRBV7-9 and TRBJ1-1; D remains unclear. Germline-derived CDR1 and CDR2 are SEHNR and FQNEAQ (reference sequence). The CDR3 spans 14 residues. Trimming took off 0 bases at V and 1 base at J, with 6 bases between the two ends. The CDR3 is CASSLAQANTEAFF. CDR3 in DNA: TGTGCCAGCAGCTTAGCCCAGGCGAACACTGAAGCTTTCTTT. The full variable domain, its missing parts supplied by reference TRBV7-9 and TRBJ1-1, is DTGVSQNPRHKITKRGQNVTFRCDPISEHNRLYWYRQTLGQGPEFLTYFQNEAQLEKSRLLSDRFSAERPKGSFSTLEIQRTEQGDSAMYLCASSLAQANTEAFFGQGTRLTVV.

The rearrangement links TRBV29-1 to TRBJ2-5, with 7 bases aligning to TRBD1. The germline gives CDR1 SQVTM, CDR2 ANQGSEA. CDR3 length equals 14 residues. V was pared by 5 bases and J by 4 bases, with 10 bases of the junction left unmatched. Here the CDR3 reads CSVRVRGGGETQYF. DNA for the CDR3: TGCAGCGTTAGGGTTCGAGGGGGCGGAGAGACCCAGTACTTC.

The chain carries TRBV7-3 and TRBJ2-5; 7 nucleotides agree with TRBD1. The CDR3 sequence is 14 residues long. V shed 6 bases and J 1 base; nucleotides not matched to a gene: 5. The germline gives CDR1 SGHTA, CDR2 FQGTGA. CDR3 amino acids: CASSRDSSQETQYF. CDR3 DNA: TGTGCCAGCAGTCGGGACAGCTCCCAAGAGACCCAGTACTTC.

Remarks on this clonotype: A much bigger clone sits one base away, suggesting this may be a read error. The chain uses TRBV28 and TRBJ1-5; perhaps TRBD1 as D (6 bases). V shed 5 bases and J shed 0 bases, with 17 bases lying between them. This CDR3 is 17 amino acids long. Germline V CDR1 and CDR2: MDHEN, SYDVKM. The CDR3 sequence: CASSPPGTQNSNQPQHF. CDR3 sequence (DNA): TGTGCCAGCAGTCCCCCCGGGACACAGAATAGCAATCAGCCCCAGCATTTT.

This clonotype turned up a few times. The V gene is TRBV9, the J gene TRBJ2-1; D not resolved. Germline V gives CDR1 SGDLS, CDR2 YYNGEE. CDR3 length equals 15 residues. V gave up 0 bases and J gave up 1 base, with 8 bases separating them. The chain's CDR3 is CASSVGVFSYNEQFF. The CDR3 coding sequence is TGTGCCAGCAGCGTAGGAGTCTTTTCCTACAATGAGCAGTTCTTC.

The genes are TRBV7-2 and TRBJ2-1; 9 bases line up with TRBD2. The J call may be incorrect, as the DNA end agrees better with TRBJ2-7. In germline, CDR1 is SGHTA, CDR2 FQGNSA. The CDR3 covers 16 residues. The CDR3 DNA reads TGTGCCAGCAGCTTAGTCCCGCTAGCGGGGTACAATGAGCAGTACTTC. The encoded protein is CASSLVPLAGYNEQYF.